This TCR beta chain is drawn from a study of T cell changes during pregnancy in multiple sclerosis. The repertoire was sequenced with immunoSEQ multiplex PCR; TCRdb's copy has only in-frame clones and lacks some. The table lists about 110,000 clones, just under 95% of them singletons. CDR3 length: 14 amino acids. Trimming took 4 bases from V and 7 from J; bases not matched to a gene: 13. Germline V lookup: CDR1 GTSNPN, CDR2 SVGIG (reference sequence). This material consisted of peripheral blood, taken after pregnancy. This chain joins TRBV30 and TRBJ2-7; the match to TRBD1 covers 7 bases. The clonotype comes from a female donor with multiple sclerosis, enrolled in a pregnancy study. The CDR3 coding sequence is TGTGCCTGGAAGACCGGGACAGCATATGGAGAGCAGTACTTC. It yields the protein CAWKTGTAYGEQYF.